One sample yielded the 19 T cell receptor beta chains listed below, sequenced in a study of control samples from healthy donors and cancer patients. TCRdb's table, derived via immunoSEQ multiplex PCR, lists solely in-frame clones and lacks some. The sample has 150,000 to 200,000 clones, approximately 94% seen once. The sequenced sample was blood. These receptor sequences come from a woman under 30 in good health.

The chain combines TRBV6-5 with TRBJ1-6; tentative D call: TRBD1 (5 bases). This CDR3 contains 14 residues. V shed 6 bases and J shed 9 bases, with 15 bases lying between them. Germline CDR1 MNHEY, CDR2 SVGAGI. CDR3 sequence: CASSSGQGGSPLHF. As DNA, the CDR3 is TGTGCCAGCAGCTCAGGGCAGGGAGGTTCACCCCTCCACTTT.

The rearrangement uses TRBV6-2 or TRBV6-3 and TRBJ2-7; the D is unclear. The CDR3 totals 12 residues. Trimming left V 0 bases short and J 2 bases short, with 2 bases between. CDR1 is MNHEY and CDR2 is SVGEGT in the germline V gene. The CDR3 spells CASSYSAYEQYF. DNA for the CDR3: TGTGCCAGCAGTTACTCGGCCTACGAGCAGTACTTC.

This chain links TRBV11-2 with TRBJ1-1, with 7 positions matching TRBD1. The germline V gene encodes CDR1 SGHAT and CDR2 FQNNGV. V was pared by 7 bases and J by 1 base, with 15 bases of the junction left unmatched. The CDR3 has 17 amino acids. CDR3 in DNA: TGTGCCAGCACCTCGACGGTACAGGGGAGGGGGAACACTGAAGCTTTCTTT. Translating it yields CASTSTVQGRGNTEAFF.

V gene TRBV5-6 combines with J gene TRBJ2-7; no clear D. The germline V gene has CDR1 SGHDT and CDR2 YYEEEE. CDR3 size: 15 residues. Trimming left V 3 bases short and J 7 bases short, with 20 bases between. As DNA, the CDR3 is TGTGCCAGCAGCTCGGTCGCGACTCCTCCTGGGGAGCAGTACTTC. This encodes CASSSVATPPGEQYF.

This chain uses TRBV28 with TRBJ2-5; tentative D call: TRBD1 (5 bases). Germline CDR1 MDHEN, CDR2 SYDVKM. The CDR3 totals 13 residues. V lost 3 bases, J lost 5 bases, and 10 bases lay in between. The CDR3 reads CASSFQGKETQYF. The CDR3 DNA follows: TGTGCCAGCAGTTTCCAGGGAAAGGAGACCCAGTACTTC.

The chain uses TRBV19 and TRBJ1-1; D possibly corresponds to TRBD1 (6 bases). Between the trimmed V and J ends, which lost 6 bases and 3 bases, there was a span of 14 bases. This CDR3 contains 14 residues. Germline V lookup: CDR1 LNHDA, CDR2 SQIVND (reference sequence). CDR3 region: CASREGGRDTEAFF. The CDR3 coding sequence is TGTGCCAGTAGAGAGGGGGGACGGGACACTGAAGCTTTCTTT.

The V gene is TRBV28, the J gene TRBJ2-1, with TRBD1 matching over 7 bases. Trimming cost V 11 bases and J 13 bases; bases outside gene matches: 20. Germline V gene data show CDR1 as MDHEN and CDR2 as SYDVKM. The CDR3 has 14 amino acids. The CDR3 sequence is CAVVGPPGGRLQFF. For the CDR3, the DNA is TGTGCCGTCGTGGGGCCCCCAGGGGGTCGCCTTCAGTTCTTC. Filled out from reference TRBV28 and TRBJ2-1, the complete variable domain reads DVKVTQSSRYLVKRTGEKVFLECVQDMDHENMFWYRQDPGLGLRLIYFSYDVKMKEKGDIPEGYSVSREKKERFSLILESASTNQTSMYLCAVVGPPGGRLQFFGPGTRLTVL.

V gene TRBV7-2 combines with J gene TRBJ2-5; weak D call: TRBD2 (6 bases). With 6 bases removed from V and 5 bases from J, the gap between germline ends came to 13 bases. Per the germline V gene, CDR1 is SGHTA and CDR2 is FQGNSA. The length of the CDR3 is 13 residues. The CDR3: CASSETGRETQYF. The CDR3 DNA follows: TGTGCCAGCAGTGAGACGGGGAGGGAGACCCAGTACTTC.

The V and J genes are TRBV19 and TRBJ2-5; 7 nucleotides align to TRBD1. The CDR3 consists of 18 residues. V was pared by 5 bases and J by 0 bases, with 15 bases of the junction left unmatched. Germline V gives CDR1 LNHDA, CDR2 SQIVND (reference sequence). CDR3 DNA sequence: TGTGCCAGTAGTCCCCGGGACAGACTAAACCTGTACCAAGAGACCCAGTACTTC. This codes for CASSPRDRLNLYQETQYF. Full variable domain (remainder filled in from reference TRBV19 and TRBJ2-5): DGGITQSPKYLFRKEGQNVTLSCEQNLNHDAMYWYRQDPGQGLRLIYYSQIVNDFQKGDIAEGYSVSREKKESFPLTVTSAQKNPTAFYLCASSPRDRLNLYQETQYFGPGTRLLVL.

This chain joins TRBV3-1 (or the pseudogene TRBV3-2) and TRBJ2-1, with unresolved D. CDR3 size: 14 residues. Germline V gives CDR1 LGHDT, CDR2 YNNKEL (reference sequence). V was clipped by 2 bases and J by 1 base, with 6 bases between them. The CDR3 here is CASSQHDSYNEQFF. Written as DNA, the CDR3 is TGTGCCAGCAGCCAACACGATTCCTACAATGAGCAGTTCTTC.

In DNA, the CDR3 is TGTGCCAGCTTACGAGGCTACAATGAGCAGTTCTTC. Amino acids: CASLRGYNEQFF. J is TRBJ2-1 and V is TRBV28; D not certain. The germline gives CDR1 MDHEN, CDR2 SYDVKM. Trimming left V 8 bases short and J 3 bases short, with 8 bases between. The CDR3 spans 12 residues.

The V gene is TRBV28, the J gene TRBJ1-1; possible D gene TRBD1, 6 bases. The V gene's germline CDR1 is MDHEN and CDR2 SYDVKM. The ends were cut back, 2 bases at V and 1 base at J, with 11 bases in the middle. This CDR3 is 15 amino acids long. Here the CDR3 reads CASSLGGRRNTEAFF. Written as DNA, the CDR3 is TGTGCCAGCAGTTTAGGGGGCAGACGGAACACTGAAGCTTTCTTT.

This clone was detected only once. This rearrangement joins TRBV4-3 to TRBJ2-1, with D uncertain. Germline CDR1 reads LGHNA; CDR2 reads YSLEER. The CDR3 loop spans 17 amino acids. The V and J ends lost 4 bases and 7 bases respectively, with 23 bases between them. CDR3 coding DNA: TGCGCCAGCAGCCTATATGATTGGCTGTCAACTGGTAATGAGCAGTTCTTC. Residues: CASSLYDWLSTGNEQFF.

The J gene is TRBJ2-4, the V gene TRBV2, with D possibly being TRBD1 or TRBD2 (6 bases each). Germline values: CDR1 SNHLY, CDR2 FYNNEI. The CDR3 is 18 amino acids. Trimming shortened V by 2 bases and J by 0 bases, and 17 bases separated the two germline ends. The CDR3 DNA sequence: TGTGCCAGCAGTGAAAGGTCCAAAGGGGGACTAGCCAAAAACATTCAGTACTTC. Residues: CASSERSKGGLAKNIQYF. Full variable domain (missing parts from reference TRBV2 and TRBJ2-4): EPEVTQTPSHQVTQMGQEVILRCVPISNHLYFYWYRQILGQKVEFLVSFYNNEISEKSEIFDDQFSVERPDGSNFTLKIRSTKLEDSAMYFCASSERSKGGLAKNIQYFGAGTRLSVL.

Comment on this clone: Other DNA sequences in the same sample also yield this CDR3. The CDR3 nucleotides read TGTGCCAGCTCACCTCCGGGGGGAAACTATGGCTACACCTTC. This gives the protein CASSPPGGNYGYTF. This sequence joins TRBV18 and TRBJ1-2; a weak D match, TRBD1 (5 bases). The germline V gene has CDR1 KGHSH and CDR2 LQKENI. The ends were cut back, 3 bases at V and 2 bases at J, with 10 bases in the middle. This CDR3 is built from 14 residues.

The CDR3 DNA is TGCGCCAGCAGCCTGGGACAGGGGAGTGAAAAACTGTTTTTT. Translation: CASSLGQGSEKLFF. J is TRBJ1-4 and V is TRBV5-1; TRBD1 aligns across 10 bases. The germline V gene encodes CDR1 SGHRS and CDR2 YFSETQ. The CDR3 contains 14 residues. The ends lost 4 bases at V and 7 bases at J; junction bases unmatched: 4.

The chain carries TRBV15 and TRBJ2-1; 8 positions agree with TRBD2. There are 14 residues in the CDR3. J was trimmed by 8 bases and V by 3 bases; bases with no gene match: 6. Per germline, CDR1 LNHNV and CDR2 YYDKDF (reference sequence). CDR3 residues: CATSRAGGIDEQFF. CDR3 nucleotide sequence: TGTGCCACCAGCAGGGCGGGGGGTATAGATGAGCAGTTCTTC.

The genes are TRBV7-9 and TRBJ1-3, with TRBD1 matching 7 bases. V dropped 5 bases and J dropped 1; count of bases not matched to a gene: 11. This CDR3 contains 17 residues. In germline, CDR1 is SEHNR, CDR2 FQNEAQ (reference sequence). DNA for the CDR3: TGTGCCAGCAGCAGATCCGGCAGGGGGGTATCTGGAAACACCATATATTTT. Translated, it gives CASSRSGRGVSGNTIYF.

The V gene is TRBV28, the J gene TRBJ1-5; D gene ambiguous. CDR1 is MDHEN and CDR2 is SYDVKM in the germline V gene. V shed 3 bases and J shed 7 bases, with 10 bases lying between them. CDR3 length: 13 residues. CDR3 in amino acids: CASSFPLLQPQHF. CDR3 DNA sequence: TGTGCCAGCAGTTTTCCCCTTCTCCAGCCCCAGCATTTT.